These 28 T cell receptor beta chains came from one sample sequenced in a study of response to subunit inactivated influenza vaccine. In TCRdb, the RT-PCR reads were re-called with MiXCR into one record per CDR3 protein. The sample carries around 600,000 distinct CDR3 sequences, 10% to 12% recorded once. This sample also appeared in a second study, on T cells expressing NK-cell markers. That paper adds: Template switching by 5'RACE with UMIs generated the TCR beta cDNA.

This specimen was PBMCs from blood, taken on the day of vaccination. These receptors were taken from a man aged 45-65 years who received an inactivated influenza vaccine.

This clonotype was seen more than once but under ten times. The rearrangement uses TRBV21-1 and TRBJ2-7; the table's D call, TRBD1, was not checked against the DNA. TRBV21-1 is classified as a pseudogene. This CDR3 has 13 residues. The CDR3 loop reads CASSRCSPLEQYF. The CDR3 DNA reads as TGTGCCAGCAGCCGGTGTTCCCCCCTTGAGCAGTACTTC.

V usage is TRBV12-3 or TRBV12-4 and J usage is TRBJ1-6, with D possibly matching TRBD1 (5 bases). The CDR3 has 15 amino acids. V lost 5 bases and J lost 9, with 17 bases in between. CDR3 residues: CASSPNTARGSPLHF. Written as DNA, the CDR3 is TGTGCCAGCAGTCCCAACACAGCTAGGGGTTCACCCCTCCACTTT.

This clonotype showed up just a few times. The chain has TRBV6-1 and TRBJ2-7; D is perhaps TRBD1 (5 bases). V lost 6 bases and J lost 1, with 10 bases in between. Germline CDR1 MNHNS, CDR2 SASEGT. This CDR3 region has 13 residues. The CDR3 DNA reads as TGTGCCAGCAGGCAGGGCACATCCTACGAGCAGTACTTC. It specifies CASRQGTSYEQYF.

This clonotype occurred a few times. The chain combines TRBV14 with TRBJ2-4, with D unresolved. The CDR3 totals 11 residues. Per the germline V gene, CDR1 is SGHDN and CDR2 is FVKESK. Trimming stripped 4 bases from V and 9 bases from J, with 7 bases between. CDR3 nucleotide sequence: TGTGCCAGCAGCCCAGGCGTCATTCAGTACTTC. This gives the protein CASSPGVIQYF.

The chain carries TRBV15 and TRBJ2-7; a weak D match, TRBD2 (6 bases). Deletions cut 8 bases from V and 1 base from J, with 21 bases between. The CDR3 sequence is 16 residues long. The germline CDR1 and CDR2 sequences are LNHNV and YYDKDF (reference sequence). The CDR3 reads CATAQGPGEVSYEQYF. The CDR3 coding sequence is TGTGCCACCGCCCAGGGACCCGGGGAGGTTTCCTACGAGCAGTACTTC.

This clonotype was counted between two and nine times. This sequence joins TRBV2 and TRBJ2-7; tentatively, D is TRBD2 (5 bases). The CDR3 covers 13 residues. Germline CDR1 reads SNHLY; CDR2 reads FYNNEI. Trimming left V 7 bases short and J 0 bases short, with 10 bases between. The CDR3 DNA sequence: TGTGCCAGCACTAGGACTGTCTCCTACGAGCAGTACTTC. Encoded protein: CASTRTVSYEQYF.

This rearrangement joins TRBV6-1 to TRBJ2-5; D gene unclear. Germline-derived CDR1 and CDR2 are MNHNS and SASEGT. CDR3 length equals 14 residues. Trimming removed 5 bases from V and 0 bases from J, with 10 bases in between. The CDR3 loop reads CASSRYTYQETQYF. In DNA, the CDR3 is TGTGCCAGCAGTCGGTACACGTACCAAGAGACCCAGTACTTC.

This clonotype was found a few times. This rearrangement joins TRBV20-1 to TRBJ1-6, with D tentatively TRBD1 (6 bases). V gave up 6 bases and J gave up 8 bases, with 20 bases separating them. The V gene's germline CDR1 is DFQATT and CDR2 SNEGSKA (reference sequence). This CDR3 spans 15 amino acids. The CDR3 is CSAESVRGAYSPLHF. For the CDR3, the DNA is TGCAGTGCAGAGTCGGTTCGGGGGGCGTATTCACCCCTCCACTTT.

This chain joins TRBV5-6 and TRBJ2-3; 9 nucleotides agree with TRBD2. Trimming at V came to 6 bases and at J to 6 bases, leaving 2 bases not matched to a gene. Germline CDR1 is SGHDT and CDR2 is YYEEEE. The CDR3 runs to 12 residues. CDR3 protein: CASTGTSDTQYF. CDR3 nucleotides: TGTGCCAGCACCGGGACTAGCGATACGCAGTATTTT.

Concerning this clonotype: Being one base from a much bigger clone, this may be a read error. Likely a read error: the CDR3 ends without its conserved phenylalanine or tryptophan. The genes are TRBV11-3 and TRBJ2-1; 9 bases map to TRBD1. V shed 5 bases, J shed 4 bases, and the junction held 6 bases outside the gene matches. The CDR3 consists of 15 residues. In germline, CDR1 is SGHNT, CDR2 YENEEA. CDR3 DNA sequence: TGTGCCAGCAGCCCTAGACAGGGGGGTTACAATGAGCAGTTCTTA. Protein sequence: CASSPRQGGYNEQFL.

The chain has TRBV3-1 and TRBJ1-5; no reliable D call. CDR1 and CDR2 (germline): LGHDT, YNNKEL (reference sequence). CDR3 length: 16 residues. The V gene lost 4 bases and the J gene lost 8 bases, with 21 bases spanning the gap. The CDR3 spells CASSPSFGWAHEPQHF. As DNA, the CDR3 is TGTGCCAGCAGCCCTTCATTTGGGTGGGCTCATGAGCCCCAGCATTTT.

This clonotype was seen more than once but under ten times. The CDR3 region has the DNA TGCGCCAGCAGCACAGGGGGCAGGGGCAATCAGCCCCAGCATTTT. Its translation: CASSTGGRGNQPQHF. This chain links TRBV5-1 with TRBJ1-5; 9 nucleotides match TRBD1. The ends lost 4 bases at V and 2 bases at J; junction bases unmatched: 4. Per germline, CDR1 SGHRS and CDR2 YFSETQ. This CDR3 has 15 residues.

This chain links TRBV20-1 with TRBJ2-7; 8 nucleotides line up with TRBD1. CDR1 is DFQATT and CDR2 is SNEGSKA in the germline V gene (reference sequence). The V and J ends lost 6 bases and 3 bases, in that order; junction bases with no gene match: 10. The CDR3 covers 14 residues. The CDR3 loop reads CSASSLGQGYEQYF. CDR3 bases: TGCAGTGCCTCCAGCCTAGGACAGGGCTACGAGCAGTACTTC.

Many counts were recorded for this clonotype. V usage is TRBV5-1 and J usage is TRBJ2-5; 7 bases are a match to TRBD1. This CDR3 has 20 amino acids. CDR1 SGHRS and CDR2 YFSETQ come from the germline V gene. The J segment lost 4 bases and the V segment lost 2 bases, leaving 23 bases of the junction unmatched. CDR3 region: CASSFFHLQGYMGQRETQYF. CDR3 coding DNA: TGCGCCAGCAGCTTTTTCCATTTACAGGGGTATATGGGCCAGCGAGAGACCCAGTACTTC.

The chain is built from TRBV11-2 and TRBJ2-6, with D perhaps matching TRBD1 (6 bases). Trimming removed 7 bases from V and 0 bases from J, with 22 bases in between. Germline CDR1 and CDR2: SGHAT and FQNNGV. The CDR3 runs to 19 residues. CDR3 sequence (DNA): TGTGCCAGCACCCTAAACCGGACAGCGATACCCTCTGGGGCCAACGTCCTGACTTTC. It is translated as CASTLNRTAIPSGANVLTF.

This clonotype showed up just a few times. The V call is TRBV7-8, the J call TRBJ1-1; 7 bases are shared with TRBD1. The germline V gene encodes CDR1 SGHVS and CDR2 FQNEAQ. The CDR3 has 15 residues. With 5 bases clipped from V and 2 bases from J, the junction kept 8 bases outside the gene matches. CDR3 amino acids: CASSPRTGFNTEAFF. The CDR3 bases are TGTGCCAGCAGCCCCCGGACAGGATTTAACACTGAAGCTTTCTTT.

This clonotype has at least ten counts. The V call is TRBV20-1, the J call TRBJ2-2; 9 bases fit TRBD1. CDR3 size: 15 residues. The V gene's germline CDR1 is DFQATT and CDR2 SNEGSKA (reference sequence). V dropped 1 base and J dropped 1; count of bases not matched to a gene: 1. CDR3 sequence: CSARGGQGNTGELFF. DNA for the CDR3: TGCAGTGCTAGAGGGGGACAGGGGAACACCGGGGAGCTGTTTTTT.

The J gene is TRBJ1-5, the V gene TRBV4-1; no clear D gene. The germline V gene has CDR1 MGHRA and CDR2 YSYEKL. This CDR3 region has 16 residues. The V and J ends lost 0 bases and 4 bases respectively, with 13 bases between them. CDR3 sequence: CASSQDEAGRNQPQHF. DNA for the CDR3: TGCGCCAGCAGCCAAGACGAGGCGGGGAGAAATCAGCCCCAGCATTTT.

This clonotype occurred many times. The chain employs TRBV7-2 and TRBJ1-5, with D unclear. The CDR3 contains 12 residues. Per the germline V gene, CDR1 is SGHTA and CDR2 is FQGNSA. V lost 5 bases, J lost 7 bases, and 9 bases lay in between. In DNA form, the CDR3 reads TGTGCCAGCAGCCAACTTGGGCAGCCCCAGCATTTT. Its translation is CASSQLGQPQHF.

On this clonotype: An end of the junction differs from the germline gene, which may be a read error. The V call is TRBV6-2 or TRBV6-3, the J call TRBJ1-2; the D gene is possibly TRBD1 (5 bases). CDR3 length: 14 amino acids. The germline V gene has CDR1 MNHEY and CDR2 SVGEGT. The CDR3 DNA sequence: TGTGCCAGCAGTCTGGCGGGGCCCGCCTATGGCCACACCTTC. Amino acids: CASSLAGPAYGHTF.

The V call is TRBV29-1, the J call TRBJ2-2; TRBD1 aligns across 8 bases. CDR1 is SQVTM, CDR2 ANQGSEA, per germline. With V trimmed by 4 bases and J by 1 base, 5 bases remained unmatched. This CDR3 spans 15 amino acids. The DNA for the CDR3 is TGCAGCGTTGGAACCGGGACAGGGAACACCGGGGAGCTGTTTTTT. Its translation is CSVGTGTGNTGELFF.

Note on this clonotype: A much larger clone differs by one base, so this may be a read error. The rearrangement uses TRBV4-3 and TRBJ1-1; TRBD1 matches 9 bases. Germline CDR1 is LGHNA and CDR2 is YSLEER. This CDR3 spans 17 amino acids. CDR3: CVSSQDVWTGVNTEAFF. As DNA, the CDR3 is TGCGTCAGCAGCCAAGATGTCTGGACAGGGGTGAACACTGAAGCTTTCTTT.

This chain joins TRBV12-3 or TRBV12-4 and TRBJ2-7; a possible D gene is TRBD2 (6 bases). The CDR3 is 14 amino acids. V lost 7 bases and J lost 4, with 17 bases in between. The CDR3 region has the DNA TGTGCCAGCACCGCGGGGTGGCAGAAATACGAGCAGTACTTC. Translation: CASTAGWQKYEQYF.

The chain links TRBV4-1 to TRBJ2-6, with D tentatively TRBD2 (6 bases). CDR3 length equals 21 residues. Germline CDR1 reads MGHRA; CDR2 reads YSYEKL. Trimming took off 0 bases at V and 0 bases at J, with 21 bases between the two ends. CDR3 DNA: TGCGCCAGCAGCCAAGAAGTCGGGAGTATAGGGGCCAGCTCTGGGGCCAACGTCCTGACTTTC. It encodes CASSQEVGSIGASSGANVLTF.

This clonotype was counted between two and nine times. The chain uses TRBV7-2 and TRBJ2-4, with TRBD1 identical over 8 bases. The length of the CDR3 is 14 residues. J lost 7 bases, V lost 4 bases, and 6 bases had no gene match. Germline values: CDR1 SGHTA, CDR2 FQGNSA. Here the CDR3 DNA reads TGTGCCAGCAGCTCTCGACGGACAGGGAACATTCAGTACTTC. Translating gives CASSSRRTGNIQYF.

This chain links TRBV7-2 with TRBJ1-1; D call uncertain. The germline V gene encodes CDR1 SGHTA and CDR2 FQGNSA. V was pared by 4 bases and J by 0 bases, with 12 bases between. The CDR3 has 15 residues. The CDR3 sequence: CASSSRWFLNTEAFF. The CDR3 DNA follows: TGTGCCAGCAGCTCGAGGTGGTTTTTGAACACTGAAGCTTTCTTT.

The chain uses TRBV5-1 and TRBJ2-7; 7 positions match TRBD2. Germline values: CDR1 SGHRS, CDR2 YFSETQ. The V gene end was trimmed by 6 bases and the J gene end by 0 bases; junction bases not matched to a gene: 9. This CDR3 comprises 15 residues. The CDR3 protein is CASTNTPGGSYEQYF. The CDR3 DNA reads TGCGCCAGCACAAACACCCCGGGAGGCTCCTACGAGCAGTACTTC.

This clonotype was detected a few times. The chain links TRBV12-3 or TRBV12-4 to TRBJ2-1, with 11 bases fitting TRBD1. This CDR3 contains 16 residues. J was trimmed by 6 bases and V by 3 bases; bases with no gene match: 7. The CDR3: CASSFTVGTGGNEQFF. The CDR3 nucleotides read TGTGCCAGCAGTTTTACTGTTGGGACAGGGGGCAATGAGCAGTTCTTC.